Listed below are T cell receptor beta chains from one sample, sequenced in a study of cytomegalovirus exposure and HLA in healthy donors. Data came from immunoSEQ multiplex PCR; TCRdb stores just in-frame clones and leaves some out. The data show about 200,000 clones, and the top ten clones hold 6.5%. Sample: PBMCs. These receptor sequences come from a man younger than 45 in good health and CMV-seronegative. The CDR3 runs from the conserved cysteine through the conserved F or W. A D gene is named only where the DNA matches it firmly.

CDR3aa: CASSLGTGTGANQPQHF
CDR3nt: TGCGCCAGCAGCTTGGGGACCGGGACAGGGGCTAATCAGCCCCAGCATTTT
v_gene: TRBV5-1
j_gene: TRBJ1-5
d_gene: TRBD1

CDR3aa: CATGTGNQPQHF
CDR3nt: TGTGCCACCGGGACAGGGAATCAGCCCCAGCATTTT
v_gene: TRBV19
j_gene: TRBJ1-5
d_gene: TRBD1

CDR3aa: CASSPRNGGAGTEAFF
CDR3nt: TGTGCCAGCTCACCAAGGAATGGGGGCGCGGGCACTGAAGCTTTCTTT
v_gene: TRBV18
j_gene: TRBJ1-1
d_gene: -

CDR3aa: CASTGTGGAYGYTF
CDR3nt: TGTGCCAGCACCGGGACAGGGGGTGCCTATGGCTACACCTTC
v_gene: TRBV28
j_gene: TRBJ1-2
d_gene: TRBD1

CDR3aa: CASTGYGDTQYF
CDR3nt: TGTGCCAGCACAGGGTATGGAGATACGCAGTATTTT
v_gene: TRBV2
j_gene: TRBJ2-3
d_gene: -

CDR3aa: CASSFWTGGRRNTEAFF
CDR3nt: TGTGCCAGCAGCTTTTGGACAGGGGGCCGGAGGAACACTGAAGCTTTCTTT
v_gene: TRBV7-9
j_gene: TRBJ1-1
d_gene: TRBD1

CDR3aa: CASSPSQGPNYGYTF
CDR3nt: TGTGCCAGCAGCCCTAGTCAGGGTCCTAACTATGGCTACACCTTC
v_gene: TRBV7-9
j_gene: TRBJ1-2
d_gene: -

CDR3aa: CASSQDGRGNQPQHF
CDR3nt: TGCGCCAGCAGCCAAGATGGGAGGGGGAATCAGCCCCAGCATTTT
v_gene: TRBV4-3
j_gene: TRBJ1-5
d_gene: -

CDR3aa: CASSSVAVPYEQYF
CDR3nt: TGTGCCAGCAGCTCGGTCGCGGTTCCCTACGAGCAGTACTTC
v_gene: TRBV7-9
j_gene: TRBJ2-7
d_gene: -

CDR3aa: CAISEGTGIYGYTF
CDR3nt: TGTGCCATCAGTGAGGGGACAGGGATCTATGGCTACACCTTC
v_gene: TRBV10-3
j_gene: TRBJ1-2
d_gene: TRBD1

CDR3aa: CASSLLQAENNYGYTF
CDR3nt: TGTGCCAGCAGCTTATTACAAGCGGAGAATAACTATGGCTACACCTTC
v_gene: TRBV7-9
j_gene: TRBJ1-2
d_gene: -

CDR3aa: CASRGGRTEAFF
CDR3nt: TGTGCCAGCAGAGGGGGCCGTACTGAAGCTTTCTTT
v_gene: TRBV2
j_gene: TRBJ1-1
d_gene: TRBD1

CDR3aa: CASSSTGGEKLFF
CDR3nt: TGTGCCAGCAGCTCGACTGGTGGCGAGAAGCTGTTTTTT
v_gene: TRBV7-3
j_gene: TRBJ2-2
d_gene: -

CDR3aa: CASSIGQGIGGEAFF
CDR3nt: TGTGCCAGCAGCATCGGACAGGGAATCGGAGGTGAAGCTTTCTTT
v_gene: TRBV13
j_gene: TRBJ1-1
d_gene: TRBD1

CDR3aa: CASSLGQGGEKLFF
CDR3nt: TGTGCCAGCAGCCTCGGACAGGGAGGAGAAAAACTGTTTTTT
v_gene: TRBV7-9
j_gene: TRBJ1-4
d_gene: TRBD1

CDR3aa: CASSLARDTNMNTEAFF
CDR3nt: TGTGCCAGCAGCTTGGCTCGGGACACCAACATGAACACTGAAGCTTTCTTT
v_gene: TRBV5-4
j_gene: TRBJ1-1
d_gene: -

CDR3aa: CASSLAEPTDTQYF
CDR3nt: TGTGCCAGCAGCCTAGCGGAGCCCACAGATACGCAGTATTTT
v_gene: TRBV27
j_gene: TRBJ2-3
d_gene: TRBD2

CDR3aa: CASSIDRDNSPLHF
CDR3nt: TGTGCCAGTAGTATTGACAGGGATAATTCACCCCTCCACTTT
v_gene: TRBV19
j_gene: TRBJ1-6
d_gene: TRBD1

CDR3aa: CASSSNGGTQYF
CDR3nt: TGTGCCAGCAGTTCCAACGGGGGGACCCAGTACTTC
v_gene: TRBV7-3
j_gene: TRBJ2-5
d_gene: -

CDR3aa: CASSESGGTTGNTIYF
CDR3nt: TGTGCCAGCAGTGAATCGGGGGGGACGACTGGAAACACCATATATTTT
v_gene: TRBV25-1
j_gene: TRBJ1-3
d_gene: -

CDR3aa: CASSSRVFEKLFF
CDR3nt: TGTGCCAGCAGTTCGCGAGTATTCGAAAAACTGTTTTTT
v_gene: TRBV27
j_gene: TRBJ1-4
d_gene: -

CDR3aa: CASSYPRQGVTGELFF
CDR3nt: TGCGCCAGCAGCTACCCCCGACAGGGGGTTACCGGGGAGCTGTTTTTT
v_gene: TRBV5-1
j_gene: TRBJ2-2
d_gene: TRBD1

CDR3aa: CASSSTGGGNTEAFF
CDR3nt: TGTGCCAGCAGCTCAACTGGGGGGGGGAACACTGAAGCTTTCTTT
v_gene: TRBV7-2
j_gene: TRBJ1-1
d_gene: -

CDR3aa: CATLSGRASYEQYF
CDR3nt: TGTGCCACCCTAAGTGGGAGGGCCTCTTACGAGCAGTACTTC
v_gene: TRBV30
j_gene: TRBJ2-7
d_gene: TRBD2

CDR3aa: CASGTGEGLEQYF
CDR3nt: TGTGCCAGCGGGACAGGTGAAGGGCTCGAGCAGTACTTC
v_gene: TRBV28
j_gene: TRBJ2-7
d_gene: TRBD1

CDR3aa: CASSLVGANTEAFF
CDR3nt: TGTGCCAGCAGCTTGGTGGGCGCGAACACTGAAGCTTTCTTT
v_gene: TRBV5-5
j_gene: TRBJ1-1
d_gene: -

CDR3aa: CAWWAAGVYEQYF
CDR3nt: TGTGCCTGGTGGGCCGCAGGGGTTTACGAGCAGTACTTC
v_gene: TRBV30
j_gene: TRBJ2-7
d_gene: -

CDR3aa: CASTIAPPDTQYF
CDR3nt: TGTGCCAGCACCATCGCGCCGCCCGATACGCAGTATTTT
v_gene: TRBV11-2
j_gene: TRBJ2-3
d_gene: -

CDR3aa: CASSYSRGPNTEAFF
CDR3nt: TGTGCCAGCAGTTACTCTAGGGGCCCGAACACTGAAGCTTTCTTT
v_gene: TRBV6-5
j_gene: TRBJ1-1
d_gene: -

CDR3aa: CASSLGRSSTDTQYF
CDR3nt: TGTGCCAGCAGTTTGGGCAGATCTAGCACAGATACGCAGTATTTT
v_gene: TRBV28
j_gene: TRBJ2-3
d_gene: -

CDR3aa: CASYTGQMTNQPQHF
CDR3nt: TGTGCCAGCTATACGGGACAGATGACCAATCAGCCCCAGCATTTT
v_gene: TRBV2
j_gene: TRBJ1-5
d_gene: TRBD1

CDR3aa: CASSLYQGRVETQYF
CDR3nt: TGTGCCAGCAGCTTATATCAGGGCCGGGTGGAGACCCAGTACTTC
v_gene: TRBV7-8
j_gene: TRBJ2-5
d_gene: -

CDR3aa: CASRAAGGTGELFF
CDR3nt: TGTGCCAGCAGAGCGGCGGGAGGCACCGGGGAGCTGTTTTTT
v_gene: TRBV7-2
j_gene: TRBJ2-2
d_gene: TRBD2

CDR3aa: CASSAARPNYGYTF
CDR3nt: TGTGCCAGCAGCGCTGCGAGGCCGAACTATGGCTACACCTTC
v_gene: TRBV13
j_gene: TRBJ1-2
d_gene: -

CDR3aa: CASSYGAGGTEAFF
CDR3nt: TGTGCCAGCAGTTACGGGGCAGGGGGCACTGAAGCTTTCTTT
v_gene: TRBV6-5
j_gene: TRBJ1-1
d_gene: TRBD1

CDR3aa: CASSSRLAGVHNEQFF
CDR3nt: TGTGCCAGCAGTTCCAGACTAGCGGGAGTGCACAATGAGCAGTTCTTC
v_gene: TRBV28
j_gene: TRBJ2-1
d_gene: TRBD2

CDR3aa: CACRRDNAEAFF
CDR3nt: TGTGCCTGTCGCCGGGACAACGCTGAAGCTTTCTTT
v_gene: TRBV30
j_gene: TRBJ1-1
d_gene: -

CDR3aa: CASSLEVGGKAFF
CDR3nt: TGTGCCAGCAGCTTAGAGGTTGGAGGGAAAGCTTTCTTT
v_gene: TRBV7-9
j_gene: TRBJ1-1
d_gene: -

CDR3aa: CASSFTGVPNTQYF
CDR3nt: TGTGCCAGCAGCTTTACAGGGGTCCCAAATACGCAGTATTTT
v_gene: TRBV5-4
j_gene: TRBJ2-3
d_gene: TRBD1

CDR3aa: CASTLTGGSYNSPLHF
CDR3nt: TGTGCCAGCACCCTAACGGGGGGTTCCTATAATTCACCCCTCCACTTT
v_gene: TRBV6-6
j_gene: TRBJ1-6
d_gene: -